The 26 T cell receptor beta chains below come from one sample, sequenced in a study of regulatory T cells in long-lasting Graves disease. Time point denoted: persistent/refractory GD, antithyroid drugs over 5 years with positive TRAb. PBMC-extracted RNA yielded the TCR library. Arm-PCR with iRepertoire HTBI primers amplified the CDR3 regions for these TCR beta libraries. TCRdb called the multiplex PCR reads again in MiXCR, with one record for every CDR3 protein. Of some 300,000 distinct CDR3 sequences detected, 22% appear once; the ten largest clones hold roughly three fifths. The source was peripheral blood mononuclear cells (PBMCs), collected when the disease was refractory, from a patient treated with antithyroid drugs. All receptors come from a female donor with Graves disease.

This clonotype was seen at least ten times. The chain couples TRBV7-2 to TRBJ2-2; 7 positions agree with TRBD2. The CDR3 has 15 amino acids. Germline assignment: CDR1 SGHTA and CDR2 FQGNSA. V was clipped by 6 bases and J by 3 bases; unmatched bases: 7. CDR3 in DNA: TGTGCCAGCAGGGGGGGGACGGCCTACACCGGGGAGCTGTTTTTT. Protein: CASRGGTAYTGELFF.

The sample holds many counts of this clonotype. The chain has TRBV28 and TRBJ2-5; TRBD1 matches at 8 bases. With 4 bases clipped from V and 4 bases from J, the junction kept 5 bases outside the gene matches. The V gene's germline CDR1 is MDHEN and CDR2 SYDVKM. This CDR3 contains 14 residues. The CDR3 nucleotides read TGTGCCAGCAGTTCCCAAACAGGGGGAGAGACCCAGTACTTC. This gives the protein CASSSQTGGETQYF.

This clonotype was found many times. Here the CDR3 reads CASSRSGGTRPSNQPQHF. The CDR3 DNA reads as TGTGCCAGCAGCCGAAGTGGGGGCACCCGCCCTAGCAATCAGCCCCAGCATTTT. The gene calls are TRBV28 and TRBJ1-5; D is possibly TRBD1 (6 bases). V was shortened by 6 bases and J by 0 bases, with 21 bases between the two germline ends. This CDR3 has 18 residues. Per the germline V gene, CDR1 is MDHEN and CDR2 is SYDVKM.

The sample holds a few counts of this clonotype. V is TRBV27 and J is TRBJ1-4; weak D call: TRBD1 (6 bases). Germline V CDR1 and CDR2: MNHEY, SMNVEV (reference sequence). V lost 1 base and J lost 6, with 15 bases in between. CDR3 length: 16 amino acids. The DNA for the CDR3 is TGTGCCAGCAGTTTATTCGCGACAGGAGGGGATGAAAAACTGTTTTTT. Residues: CASSLFATGGDEKLFF.

Only a few counts were recorded for this clonotype. The V gene is TRBV20-1, the J gene TRBJ2-2; D is perhaps TRBD2 (5 bases). This CDR3 has 15 residues. The V gene's germline CDR1 is DFQATT and CDR2 SNEGSKA (reference sequence). Trimming removed 1 base from V and 0 bases from J, with 9 bases in between. The CDR3 reads CSARVPAANTGELFF. In nucleotides, the CDR3 is TGCAGTGCTAGAGTCCCAGCGGCGAACACCGGGGAGCTGTTTTTT.

This clonotype was found a few times. The V and J genes are TRBV7-8 and TRBJ2-5, with 8 bases identical to TRBD2. V trimming: 3 bases; J trimming: 3 bases; junction bases outside the gene matches: 3. This CDR3 is 14 amino acids long. The V gene's germline CDR1 is SGHVS and CDR2 FQNEAQ. The CDR3 bases are TGTGCCAGCAGCTTGGGGACTAGGAAAGAGACCCAGTACTTC. This gives the protein CASSLGTRKETQYF.

The chain joins TRBV7-9 to TRBJ2-3; D perhaps matches TRBD2 (5 bases). The V gene lost 5 bases and the J gene lost 6 bases, with 15 bases spanning the gap. Germline V lookup: CDR1 SEHNR, CDR2 FQNEAQ (reference sequence). This CDR3 has 14 residues. The CDR3 DNA sequence: TGTGCCAGCAGCCCAAGGGTCGGGGTGGATACGCAGTATTTT. Protein: CASSPRVGVDTQYF.

Ten or more counts support this clonotype. This chain uses TRBV24-1 with TRBJ1-5; the D is unclear. This CDR3 region has 14 residues. Trimming removed 5 bases at V and 2 bases at J, with 9 bases between. Germline CDR1 and CDR2: KGHDR and SFDVKD. CDR3 loop: CATSVPLGNQPQHF. The DNA for the CDR3 is TGTGCCACCAGTGTACCACTGGGCAATCAGCCCCAGCATTTT.

The V and J genes are TRBV19 and TRBJ1-1; D gene unclear. Trimming stripped 6 bases from V and 0 bases from J, with 14 bases between. Germline V gives CDR1 LNHDA, CDR2 SQIVND (reference sequence). This CDR3 is built from 15 residues. This chain's CDR3 is CASRAKQRMNTEAFF. In DNA, the CDR3 is TGTGCCAGTAGAGCAAAACAGAGAATGAACACTGAAGCTTTCTTT. Looking up the rest from reference TRBV19 and TRBJ1-1 gives the full variable domain: DGGITQSPKYLFRKEGQNVTLSCEQNLNHDAMYWYRQDPGQGLRLIYYSQIVNDFQKGDIAEGYSVSREKKESFPLTVTSAQKNPTAFYLCASRAKQRMNTEAFFGQGTRLTVV.

The chain joins TRBV11-2 to TRBJ1-6; 7 bases align to TRBD1. V gave up 5 bases and J gave up 10 bases; unmatched junction bases: 5. Germline V gene sequence: CDR1 SGHAT, CDR2 FQNNGV. The CDR3 loop spans 13 amino acids. CDR3 bases: TGTGCCAGCAGCCCCAACAGGGGCTCACCCCTCCACTTT. Protein sequence: CASSPNRGSPLHF.

This clonotype appeared a few times. The chain uses TRBV6-5 and TRBJ1-5; D remains ambiguous. Germline V lookup: CDR1 MNHEY, CDR2 SVGAGI. This CDR3 region has 18 residues. Between the trimmed V and J ends, which lost 3 bases and 6 bases, there was a span of 24 bases. CDR3 amino acids: CASSYVYLDGAPGQPQHF. CDR3 coding DNA: TGTGCCAGCAGTTATGTCTACCTCGACGGAGCCCCGGGTCAGCCCCAGCATTTT.

A few counts support this clonotype. The chain recombines TRBV7-8 with TRBJ2-1; 7 bases agree with TRBD1. The length of the CDR3 is 16 residues. CDR1 is SGHVS and CDR2 is FQNEAQ in the germline V gene. J was trimmed by 4 bases and V by 4 bases; bases with no gene match: 10. CDR3 bases: TGTGCCAGCAGCTCGTACGGGACAGAGCTATACAATGAGCAGTTCTTC. It is translated as CASSSYGTELYNEQFF. Looking up the rest from reference TRBV7-8 and TRBJ2-1 gives the full variable domain: GAGVSQSPRYKVAKRGQDVALRCDPISGHVSLFWYQQALGQGPEFLTYFQNEAQLDKSGLPSDRFFAERPEGSVSTLKIQRTQQEDSAVYLCASSSYGTELYNEQFFGPGTRLTVL.

The V call is TRBV10-1, the J call TRBJ2-2, with D perhaps TRBD2 (5 bases). The CDR3 is 13 amino acids. V shed 4 bases and J shed 7 bases, with 10 bases lying between them. Germline V lookup: CDR1 WNHNN, CDR2 SYGVQD (reference sequence). The CDR3 DNA reads as TGCGCCAGCAGTGTGGGGAGCATCGGGGAGCTGTTTTTT. Amino acid sequence: CASSVGSIGELFF.

This clonotype was seen repeatedly, ten times or more. The chain is built from TRBV18 and TRBJ1-2, with TRBD1 matching over 9 bases. Trimming cost V 2 bases and J 6 bases; bases outside gene matches: 1. Germline values: CDR1 KGHSH, CDR2 LQKENI. The CDR3 is made up of 13 amino acids. For the CDR3, the DNA is TGTGCCAGCTCACCAGGGACAGGGCATGGCTACACCTTC. Protein product: CASSPGTGHGYTF.

Points on this clonotype: This may stem from a read error, because a much larger clone lies one nucleotide away. The chain employs TRBV3-2 and TRBJ2-5; the table gives TRBD2 as D, unverified against the DNA. TRBV3-2 corresponds to a pseudogene. CDR3 length: 16 amino acids. In nucleotides, the CDR3 is TGTGCCAGCAGCCAAGAGCTAGCGGGAAGCCAAGAGACCCAGTACTTC. Translated: CASSQELAGSQETQYF.

This clonotype was seen more than once but under ten times. The chain combines TRBV2 with TRBJ2-2, with 7 bases aligning to TRBD2. Per the germline V gene, CDR1 is SNHLY and CDR2 is FYNNEI. V dropped 7 bases and J dropped 2; count of bases not matched to a gene: 4. CDR3 length equals 14 residues. The DNA for the CDR3 is TGTGCCAGCAATCCGGGAGGAAACACCGGGGAGCTGTTTTTT. Translating gives CASNPGGNTGELFF.

In its sample, this clonotype was seen a few times. The J gene is TRBJ2-7, the V gene TRBV5-1; 7 bases map to TRBD2. Per the germline V gene, CDR1 is SGHRS and CDR2 is YFSETQ. The CDR3 loop spans 15 amino acids. Trimming removed 3 bases from V and 5 bases from J; junction bases left unmatched: 11. CDR3 nucleotides: TGCGCCAGCAGCTGGACTGGCGGGAGTCGGGACGAGCAGTACTTC. Protein: CASSWTGGSRDEQYF.

The sample holds many counts of this clonotype. The DNA for the CDR3 is TGCGCCAGCAGCCAATCCCCCCTGACTGAAGCTTTCTTT. Translation gives CASSQSPLTEAFF. This chain connects TRBV4-1 to TRBJ1-1, with D hard to call. V was pared by 2 bases and J by 5 bases, with 9 bases between. CDR3 length: 13 amino acids. Germline-derived CDR1 and CDR2 are MGHRA and YSYEKL.

The chain employs TRBV19 and TRBJ2-2; TRBD2 matches 9 bases. This CDR3 is 15 amino acids long. CDR1 and CDR2 from the germline V gene are LNHDA and SQIVND (reference sequence). Germline trimming cut 2 bases from V and 4 bases from J; bases unmatched to any gene: 2. In DNA, the CDR3 is TGTGCCAGTAGTATACTAGCGGGACGCACCGGGGAGCTGTTTTTT. It translates to CASSILAGRTGELFF.

This clonotype has a handful of counts. This rearrangement joins TRBV28 to TRBJ1-3; 7 bases fit TRBD1. This CDR3 is 15 amino acids long. Germline values: CDR1 MDHEN, CDR2 SYDVKM. Germline trimming cut 2 bases from V and 7 bases from J; bases unmatched to any gene: 8. The CDR3 nucleotides read TGTGCCAGCAGTTTAAGTGGTAGCAGGGGGAACACCATATATTTT. Its translation is CASSLSGSRGNTIYF.

The chain combines TRBV9 with TRBJ2-3; 8 positions match TRBD2. The CDR3 runs 16 residues. Looked up from germline, CDR1 is SGDLS and CDR2 is YYNGEE. J was trimmed by 2 bases and V by 1 base; bases with no gene match: 6. CDR3 loop: CASSVPAGVNTDTQYF. The CDR3 DNA is TGTGCCAGCAGCGTACCAGCGGGAGTTAACACAGATACGCAGTATTTT.

V and J are TRBV13 and TRBJ2-7, with 14 bases identical to TRBD2. The CDR3 totals 15 residues. V lost 5 bases, J lost 3 bases, and 3 bases stayed unmatched. The germline CDR1 and CDR2 sequences are PRHDT and FYEKMQ (reference sequence). The CDR3 region is CASSPGLAGDYEQYF. CDR3 DNA sequence: TGTGCCAGCAGCCCGGGACTAGCGGGAGACTACGAGCAGTACTTC.

V gene TRBV19 combines with J gene TRBJ1-5; no clear D gene. This CDR3 has 15 amino acids. Trimming stripped 3 bases from V and 0 bases from J, with 9 bases between. Per germline, CDR1 LNHDA and CDR2 SQIVND (reference sequence). CDR3 protein: CASSMPIGSNQPQHF. The CDR3 DNA reads as TGTGCCAGTAGTATGCCTATTGGTAGCAATCAGCCCCAGCATTTT.

CDR3 bases: TGTGCCAGCAGGACTAGCGGGATAAATGAGCAGTTCTTC. Translated, it gives CASRTSGINEQFF. V and J are TRBV6-2 or TRBV6-3 and TRBJ2-1; 11 bases are a match to TRBD2. The V gene end was trimmed by 6 bases and the J gene end by 7 bases; junction bases not matched to a gene: 2. CDR3 size: 13 residues. CDR1 and CDR2 from the germline V gene are MNHEY and SVGEGT.

This clonotype was picked up a small number of times. The genes are TRBV11-2 and TRBJ2-2, with D possibly being TRBD2 (5 bases). Deletions cut 1 base from V and 3 bases from J, with 6 bases between. This CDR3 contains 14 residues. From germline, CDR1 is SGHAT and CDR2 FQNNGV. The CDR3 loop is CASSLGEYTGELFF. CDR3 bases: TGTGCCAGCAGCTTAGGGGAGTACACCGGGGAGCTGTTTTTT.

This clonotype has at least ten counts. The chain combines TRBV3-1 with TRBJ1-4; D remains ambiguous. Trimming removed 1 base from V and 3 bases from J, with 12 bases in between. This CDR3 has 16 residues. CDR1 is LGHDT and CDR2 is YNNKEL in the germline V gene (reference sequence). The CDR3 region has the DNA TGTGCCAGCAGCCAAGGACGGTGGGCCGCTAATGAAAAACTGTTTTTT. Protein product: CASSQGRWAANEKLFF.